Sequencing of this T cell receptor beta chain was carried out in a study of pediatric ulcerative colitis (dated by TCRdb to about 2019). Describing the broader study: Among the ulcerative colitis patients, seven had pancolitis and two had left-sided colitis, and histology in every patient was consistent with ulcerative colitis. From under ten newly diagnosed, treatment-naive pediatric ulcerative colitis patients and a few non-IBD control children, paired blood and rectal samples were collected. The Pediatric Ulcerative Colitis Activity Index classified a couple of patients as having mild disease, several as having moderate disease and three as having acute severe colitis.

During colonoscopy, one to two pinch biopsies were obtained from the rectum for research purposes. Ulcerative colitis patients had received no immunosuppressive medication before the diagnostic colonoscopy. Before DNA isolation, rectal biopsies were subjected to proteinase K digestion. The Wizard kit (Promega) was used to extract genomic DNA from the blood and intestinal samples. The CDR3 runs 16 amino acids, cysteine and phenylalanine included. This entry keeps only the CDR3 DNA: 48 bases, framed from base 1. V and J are trimmed by 4 bases and 6 bases, and the gene matches miss 11 bases of the junction. CDR1 and CDR2 are drawn from the germline V gene (reference sequence): LNHDA, SQIVND. Using the immunoSEQ TRB Survey service, rearranged CDR3 beta regions were amplified from genomic DNA with multiplex V and J primers. To keep depth equal across samples, survey-level sequencing depth of up to 500,000 reads per sample was applied. The libraries were purified, combined into pools and sequenced with Illumina technology. In the source study's methods: Productive clonality, sample overlap, pairwise scatters, CDR3 beta length, V/D/J gene usage and productiveness were all assessed with the immunoSEQ online tools. Alongside Shannon and Simpson indices, calculated diversity was computed as the number of unique rearrangements divided by total templates, multiplied by 100. For principal component analysis, Z-score normalized data were analyzed with the R prcomp function and the ggbiplot package. Blood-rectal clonal overlap within each subject was quantified with Morisita's index. In its TCRdb copy, this immuneACCESS table keeps in-frame sequences only and misses some clones. Where compared with another copy, unresolved V genes explain less than half of these, and the others have no known cause. V and J calls and clone size are those listed in that table; D and trimming were worked out from the DNA. Across this sample there are roughly 45,000 clones, with 78% seen only once. The ten biggest clones cover under 4% of the sample.

This clone was found once. It lacks a known antigen. Base qualities are missing; no much larger clone stands one base away. Study-level results and caveats: Because repertoires were derived from total lymphocyte DNA, patterns in rare subsets such as regulatory T cells may not have been reflected. Rectal repertoire features separated controls, mild-moderate and acute severe colitis patients; acute severe colitis showed reduced rectal diversity due to clonal expansions. Significantly higher autologous blood-rectal clonal overlap was found in ulcerative colitis patients than in controls, which suggested increased T cell trafficking to inflamed tissue. The healthy control group was small, with only four individuals. Rectal pinch biopsies may have included blood-derived T cells, especially in patients with overt colitis. For technical reasons, the blood samples of a couple of patients yielded substantially fewer templates, so those samples were excluded from the blood-rectal overlap analysis. Two rectal CDR3 clonotypes were found in every ulcerative colitis patient but in no control.

The clonotype was recovered from a girl aged 10 to 17 with moderate ulcerative colitis. The sequence joins TRBV19 to TRBJ2-5; 10 nucleotides in the junction match TRBD2. The specimen sequenced was gut tissue. This receptor carries the CDR3 CASSTGTSAHQKTQYF. In nucleotide form, the sequence is TGTGCCAGTAGTACGGGGACTAGCGCTCACCAGAAGACCCAGTACTTC.